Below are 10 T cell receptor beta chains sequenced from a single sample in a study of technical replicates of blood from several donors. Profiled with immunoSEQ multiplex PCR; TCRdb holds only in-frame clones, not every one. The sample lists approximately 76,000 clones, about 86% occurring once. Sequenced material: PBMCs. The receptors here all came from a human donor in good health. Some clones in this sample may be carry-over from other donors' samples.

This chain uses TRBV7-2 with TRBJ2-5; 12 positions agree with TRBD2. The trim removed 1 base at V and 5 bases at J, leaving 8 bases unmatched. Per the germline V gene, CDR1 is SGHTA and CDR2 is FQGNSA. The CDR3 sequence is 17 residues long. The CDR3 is CASSLGLAGAGYETQYF. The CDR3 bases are TGTGCCAGCAGCTTAGGACTAGCGGGGGCCGGGTACGAGACCCAGTACTTC.

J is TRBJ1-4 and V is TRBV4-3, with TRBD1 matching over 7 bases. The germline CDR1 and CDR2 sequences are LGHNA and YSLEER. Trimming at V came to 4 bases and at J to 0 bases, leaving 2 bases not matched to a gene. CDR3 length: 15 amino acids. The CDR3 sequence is CASSPGTATNEKLFF. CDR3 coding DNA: TGCGCCAGCAGCCCCGGGACAGCAACTAATGAAAAACTGTTTTTT.

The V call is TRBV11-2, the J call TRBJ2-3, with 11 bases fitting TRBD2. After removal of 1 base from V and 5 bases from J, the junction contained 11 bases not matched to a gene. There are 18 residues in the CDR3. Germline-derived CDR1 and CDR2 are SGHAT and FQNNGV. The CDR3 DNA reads TGTGCCAGCAGCTTAGTGAGATCTAGCGGGGGGTCAGGAGATACGCAGTATTTT. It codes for CASSLVRSSGGSGDTQYF.

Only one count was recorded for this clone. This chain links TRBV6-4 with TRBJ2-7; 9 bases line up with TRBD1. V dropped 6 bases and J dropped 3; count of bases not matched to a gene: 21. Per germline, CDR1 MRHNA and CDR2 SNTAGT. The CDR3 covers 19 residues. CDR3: CASSSGSGTGTPSYYEQYF. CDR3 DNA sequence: TGTGCCAGCAGCTCAGGGTCCGGGACAGGGACCCCCTCTTACTACGAGCAGTACTTC.

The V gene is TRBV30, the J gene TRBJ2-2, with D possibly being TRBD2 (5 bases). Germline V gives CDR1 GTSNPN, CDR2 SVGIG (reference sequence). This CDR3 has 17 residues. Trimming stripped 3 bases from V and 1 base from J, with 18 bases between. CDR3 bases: TGTGCCTGGAGGGTCCGTTGGGAGCGCTTGAACACCGGGGAGCTGTTTTTT. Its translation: CAWRVRWERLNTGELFF.

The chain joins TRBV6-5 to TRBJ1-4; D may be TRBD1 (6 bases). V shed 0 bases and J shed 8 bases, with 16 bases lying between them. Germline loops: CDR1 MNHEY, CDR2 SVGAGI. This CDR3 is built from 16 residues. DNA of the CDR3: TGTGCCAGCAGTTACTCGAGCCAGGGGATGTGGGAAAAACTGTTTTTT. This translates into CASSYSSQGMWEKLFF.

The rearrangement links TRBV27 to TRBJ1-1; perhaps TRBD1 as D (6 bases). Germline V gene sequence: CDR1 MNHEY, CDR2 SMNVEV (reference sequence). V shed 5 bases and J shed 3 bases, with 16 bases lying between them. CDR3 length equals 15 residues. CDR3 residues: CASSPGWGLDTEAFF. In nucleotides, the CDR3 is TGTGCCAGCAGTCCAGGGTGGGGGCTGGACACTGAAGCTTTCTTT.

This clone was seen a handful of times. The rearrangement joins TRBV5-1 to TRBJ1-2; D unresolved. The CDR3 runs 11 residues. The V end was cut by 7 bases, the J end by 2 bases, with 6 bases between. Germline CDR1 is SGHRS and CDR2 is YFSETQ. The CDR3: CASGENYGYTF. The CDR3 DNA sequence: TGCGCCAGCGGAGAAAACTATGGCTACACCTTC.

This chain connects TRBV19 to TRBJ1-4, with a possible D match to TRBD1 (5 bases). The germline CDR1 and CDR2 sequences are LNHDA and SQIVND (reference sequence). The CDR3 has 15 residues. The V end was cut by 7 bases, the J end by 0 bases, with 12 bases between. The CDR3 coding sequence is TGTGCCAGTACCACACAGGAGACAACTAATGAAAAACTGTTTTTT. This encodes CASTTQETTNEKLFF. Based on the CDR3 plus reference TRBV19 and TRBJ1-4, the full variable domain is DGGITQSPKYLFRKEGQNVTLSCEQNLNHDAMYWYRQDPGQGLRLIYYSQIVNDFQKGDIAEGYSVSREKKESFPLTVTSAQKNPTAFYLCASTTQETTNEKLFFGSGTQLSVL.

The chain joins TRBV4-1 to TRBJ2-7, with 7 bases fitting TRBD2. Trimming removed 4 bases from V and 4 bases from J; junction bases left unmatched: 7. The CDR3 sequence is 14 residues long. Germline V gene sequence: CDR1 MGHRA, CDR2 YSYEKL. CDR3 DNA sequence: TGCGCCAGCAGCCGGGACTATCTAACGTACGAGCAGTACTTC. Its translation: CASSRDYLTYEQYF.